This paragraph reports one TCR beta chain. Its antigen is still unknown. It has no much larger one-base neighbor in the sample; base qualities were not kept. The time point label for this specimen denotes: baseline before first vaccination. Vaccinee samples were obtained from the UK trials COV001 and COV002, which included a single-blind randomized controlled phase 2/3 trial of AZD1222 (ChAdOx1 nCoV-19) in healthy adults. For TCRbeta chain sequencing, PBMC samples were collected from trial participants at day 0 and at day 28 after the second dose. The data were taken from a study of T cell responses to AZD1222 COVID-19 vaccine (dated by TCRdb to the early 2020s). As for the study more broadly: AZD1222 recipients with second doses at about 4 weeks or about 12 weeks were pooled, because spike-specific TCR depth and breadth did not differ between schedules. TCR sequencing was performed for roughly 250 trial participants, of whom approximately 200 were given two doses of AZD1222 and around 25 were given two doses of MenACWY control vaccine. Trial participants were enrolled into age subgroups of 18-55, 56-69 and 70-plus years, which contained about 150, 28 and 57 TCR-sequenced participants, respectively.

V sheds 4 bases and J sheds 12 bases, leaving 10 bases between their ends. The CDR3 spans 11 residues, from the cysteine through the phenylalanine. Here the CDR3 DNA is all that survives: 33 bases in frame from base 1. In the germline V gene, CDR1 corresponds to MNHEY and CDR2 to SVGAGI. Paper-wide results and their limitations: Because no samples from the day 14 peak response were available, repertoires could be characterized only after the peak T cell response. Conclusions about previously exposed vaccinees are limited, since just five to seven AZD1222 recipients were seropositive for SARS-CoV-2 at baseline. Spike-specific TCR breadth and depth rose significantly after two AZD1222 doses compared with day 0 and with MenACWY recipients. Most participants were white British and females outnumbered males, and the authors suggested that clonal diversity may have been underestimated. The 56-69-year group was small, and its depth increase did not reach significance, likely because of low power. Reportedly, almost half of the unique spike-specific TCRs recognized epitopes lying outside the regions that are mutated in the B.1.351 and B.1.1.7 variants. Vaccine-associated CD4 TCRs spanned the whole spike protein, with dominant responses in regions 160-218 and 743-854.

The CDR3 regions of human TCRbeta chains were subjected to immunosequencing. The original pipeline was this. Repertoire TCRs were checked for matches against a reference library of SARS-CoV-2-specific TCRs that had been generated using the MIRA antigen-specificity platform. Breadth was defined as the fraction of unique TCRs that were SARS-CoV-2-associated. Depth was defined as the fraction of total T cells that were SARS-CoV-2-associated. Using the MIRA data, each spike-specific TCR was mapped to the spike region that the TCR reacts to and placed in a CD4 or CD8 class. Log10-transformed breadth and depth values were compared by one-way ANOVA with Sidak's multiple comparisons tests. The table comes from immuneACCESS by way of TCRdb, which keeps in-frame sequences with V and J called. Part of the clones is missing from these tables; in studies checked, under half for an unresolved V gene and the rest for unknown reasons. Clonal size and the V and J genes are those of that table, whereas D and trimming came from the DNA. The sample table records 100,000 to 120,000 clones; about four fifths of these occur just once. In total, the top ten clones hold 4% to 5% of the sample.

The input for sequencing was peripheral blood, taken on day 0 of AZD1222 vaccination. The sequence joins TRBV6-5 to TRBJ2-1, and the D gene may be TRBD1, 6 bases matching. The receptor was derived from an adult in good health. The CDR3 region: CASSFRQVQFF. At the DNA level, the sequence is TGTGCCAGCAGTTTCCGACAGGTGCAGTTCTTC.